A single sample is the source of the 18 T cell receptor beta chains below, sequenced in a study of OX40 agonist ivuxolimab in advanced cancers. Method: immunoSEQ multiplex PCR; TCRdb's copy keeps in-frame clones and lacks some. The sample has 35,000 to 40,000 clones, roughly 82% seen once. This specimen was CD4+ or CD8+ T cells sorted from blood, taken in a trial of the OX40 agonist ivuxolimab. Receptors originate from an adult with an advanced solid tumor such as melanoma, head and neck, liver or kidney cancer.

This chain connects TRBV13 to TRBJ2-7; 12 bases are a match to TRBD2. This CDR3 is 17 amino acids long. From germline, CDR1 is PRHDT and CDR2 FYEKMQ (reference sequence). V shed 4 bases and J 2 bases; nucleotides not matched to a gene: 9. CDR3 protein: CASSSSSGRATAYEQYF. CDR3 nucleotide sequence: TGTGCCAGCAGCTCGTCTAGCGGGAGGGCCACTGCCTACGAGCAGTACTTC.

The genes are TRBV10-3 and TRBJ1-2; D unresolved. CDR1 is ENHRY, CDR2 SYGVKD, per germline. There are 13 residues in the CDR3. Trimming removed 2 bases from V and 4 bases from J, with 8 bases in between. The CDR3 here is CAISEERGYGYTF. CDR3 sequence (DNA): TGTGCCATCAGTGAGGAGCGGGGCTATGGCTACACCTTC.

This chain joins TRBV6-4 and TRBJ2-3, with D possibly being TRBD1 (6 bases). The CDR3 extends over 16 amino acids. Germline V CDR1 and CDR2: MRHNA, SNTAGT. V shed 5 bases and J shed 0 bases, with 15 bases lying between them. CDR3 sequence (DNA): TGTGCCAGCAGTCAGGGGACCAACCCTAGCACAGATACGCAGTATTTT. It encodes CASSQGTNPSTDTQYF.

The V gene is TRBV7-8, the J gene TRBJ2-1; no clear D gene. The germline V and J ends were trimmed by 5 bases and 5 bases, with 16 bases remaining between them. Germline V gene lookup returns CDR1 SGHVS and CDR2 FQNEAQ. The CDR3 is 15 amino acids. In DNA form, the CDR3 reads TGTGCCAGCAGCCCCGTTGATCTCCCGAACAATGAGCAGTTCTTC. Residues: CASSPVDLPNNEQFF.

The chain uses TRBV6-5 and TRBJ1-5; 9 bases map to TRBD1. The length of the CDR3 is 15 residues. Germline CDR1 is MNHEY and CDR2 is SVGAGI. J lost 5 bases, V lost 10 bases, and 12 bases had no gene match. The CDR3 is CATSRSRDRDQPQHF. CDR3 DNA: TGTGCCACCAGCCGAAGCCGGGACAGGGATCAGCCCCAGCATTTT.

This chain joins TRBV16 and TRBJ2-7; TRBD2 matches at 7 bases. Germline V lookup: CDR1 KGHSY, CDR2 FQNENV. V lost 0 bases and J lost 4; bases outside the gene matches: 6. This CDR3 spans 15 amino acids. CDR3 region: CASSQSGLADYEQYF. The CDR3 nucleotides read TGTGCCAGCAGCCAATCCGGTCTAGCGGATTACGAGCAGTACTTC.

The chain is built from TRBV30 and TRBJ2-1; D remains unclear. From germline, CDR1 is GTSNPN and CDR2 SVGIG (reference sequence). The CDR3 is made up of 10 amino acids. V dropped 0 bases and J dropped 7 bases, with 1 base sitting between them. CDR3 coding DNA: TGTGCCTGGAGTGTAAATGAGCAGTTCTTC. Residues: CAWSVNEQFF.

The rearrangement uses TRBV7-9 and TRBJ1-1; D is perhaps TRBD1 (5 bases). Trimming took 5 bases from V and 2 from J, leaving 9 bases between them. Germline-derived CDR1 and CDR2 are SEHNR and FQNEAQ (reference sequence). This CDR3 comprises 13 residues. In nucleotides, the CDR3 is TGTGCCAGCAGCGATAGGGGCAACACTGAAGCTTTCTTT. It encodes CASSDRGNTEAFF.

Here the CDR3 DNA reads TGTGCCAGCAGCTTAGGAAGGTTAGCGTACCAAGAGACCCAGTACTTC. Its protein product is CASSLGRLAYQETQYF. The chain links TRBV7-8 to TRBJ2-5; D is perhaps TRBD2 (5 bases). V lost 1 base and J 0 bases, leaving 12 bases between the germline ends. Germline V lookup: CDR1 SGHVS, CDR2 FQNEAQ. The CDR3 covers 16 residues.

V gene TRBV7-2 combines with J gene TRBJ2-5; 14 positions agree with TRBD2. The CDR3 has 18 residues. Trimming at V came to 5 bases and at J to 4 bases, leaving 12 bases not matched to a gene. The V gene's germline CDR1 is SGHTA and CDR2 FQGNSA. The CDR3 sequence: CASSQGTSGRPLRETQYF. The CDR3 DNA follows: TGTGCCAGCAGCCAGGGGACTAGCGGGAGACCCCTTAGAGAGACCCAGTACTTC.

This clone was found a few times. This chain joins TRBV11-2 and TRBJ2-7, with D tentatively TRBD1 or TRBD2 (5 bases each). V was clipped by 2 bases and J by 6 bases, with 17 bases between them. This CDR3 contains 15 residues. From germline, CDR1 is SGHAT and CDR2 FQNNGV. For the CDR3, the DNA is TGTGCCAGCAGCTTAATTTCGGAGGCGCAGGGCGAGCAGTACTTC. As protein: CASSLISEAQGEQYF.

The chain uses TRBV6-6 and TRBJ2-3, with 9 bases that match TRBD2. Germline V gene lookup returns CDR1 MNHNY and CDR2 SVGAGI (reference sequence). V shed 2 bases, J shed 5 bases, and the junction held 5 bases outside the gene matches. The CDR3 totals 15 residues. The CDR3 sequence is CASSYVAGAIDTQYF. The CDR3 nucleotides read TGTGCCAGCAGTTACGTAGCGGGAGCGATAGATACGCAGTATTTT.

The chain couples TRBV2 to TRBJ1-2, with D possibly being TRBD1 (5 bases). The V end lost 1 base, the J end lost 4 bases, and 13 bases lay between the germline ends. This CDR3 spans 15 amino acids. The V gene's germline CDR1 is SNHLY and CDR2 FYNNEI. The CDR3 here is CASSEVREYGYGYTF. The CDR3 coding sequence is TGTGCCAGCAGTGAAGTCAGGGAGTACGGCTATGGCTACACCTTC.

This clone was counted a single time. The rearrangement uses TRBV19 and TRBJ1-1, with 8 bases that match TRBD1. The CDR3 contains 12 residues. Trimming took 10 bases from V and 5 from J; bases not matched to a gene: 6. CDR1 is LNHDA, CDR2 SQIVND, per germline (reference sequence). The CDR3: CATRTGRTEAFF. CDR3 DNA sequence: TGTGCCACACGGACAGGGCGGACTGAAGCTTTCTTT. The whole variable domain, remainder taken from reference TRBV19 and TRBJ1-1, is DGGITQSPKYLFRKEGQNVTLSCEQNLNHDAMYWYRQDPGQGLRLIYYSQIVNDFQKGDIAEGYSVSREKKESFPLTVTSAQKNPTAFYLCATRTGRTEAFFGQGTRLTVV.

The J gene is TRBJ2-1, the V gene TRBV7-9; D unresolved. Trimming shortened V by 5 bases and J by 6 bases, and 8 bases separated the two germline ends. The CDR3 sequence is 12 residues long. In germline, CDR1 is SEHNR, CDR2 FQNEAQ (reference sequence). CDR3 loop: CASSPPGNEQFF. CDR3 in DNA: TGTGCCAGCAGCCCCCCGGGCAATGAGCAGTTCTTC.

This chain connects TRBV7-2 to TRBJ1-4; 9 bases agree with TRBD1. The CDR3 contains 15 residues. Germline V gives CDR1 SGHTA, CDR2 FQGNSA. J lost 8 bases, V lost 1 base, and 5 bases had no gene match. CDR3 in DNA: TGTGCCAGCAGCTTAGATGGGACAGGGCAGGAAAAACTGTTTTTT. Translation gives CASSLDGTGQEKLFF.

This rearrangement joins TRBV4-2 to TRBJ2-2, with D unclear. V dropped 0 bases and J dropped 6 bases, with 11 bases sitting between them. The CDR3 spans 15 residues. Germline V gene data show CDR1 as LGHNA and CDR2 as YNFKEQ. The CDR3 nucleotides read TGTGCCAGCAGCCAAGAGATTTCGCTACCCGGGGAGCTGTTTTTT. Its translation is CASSQEISLPGELFF.

V usage is TRBV6-5 and J usage is TRBJ2-3; a weak D match, TRBD2 (6 bases). V lost 8 bases and J 2 bases, leaving 14 bases between the germline ends. The CDR3 contains 14 residues. Germline lookup yields CDR1 MNHEY and CDR2 SVGAGI. This CDR3 reads CASLSGADTDTQYF. The CDR3 DNA reads as TGTGCCAGCCTTAGCGGAGCAGACACAGATACGCAGTATTTT.